What follows are 20 T cell receptor beta chains derived from one specimen sequenced in a study of control samples from healthy donors and cancer patients. Some clones are missing from TCRdb's copy, which holds only in-frame ones; the method was immunoSEQ multiplex PCR. The repertoire holds more than 95,000 clones, with 85% to 90% as singletons. The sequenced sample was blood. The receptors derive from a woman between 70 and 85 years old in good health.

This clone was seen just once. The chain is built from TRBV5-1 and TRBJ1-1; TRBD1 is a possible D gene (6 bases). The CDR3 is 13 amino acids. Trimming removed 3 bases at V and 5 bases at J, with 11 bases between. From germline, CDR1 is SGHRS and CDR2 YFSETQ. CDR3 in DNA: TGCGCCAGCAGCTCACCTACAGGGACTGAAGCTTTCTTT. Translated: CASSSPTGTEAFF.

The rearrangement links TRBV24-1 to TRBJ2-2, with 12 bases matching TRBD2. The CDR3 contains 20 residues. Looked up from germline, CDR1 is KGHDR and CDR2 is SFDVKD. The V gene end was trimmed by 4 bases and the J gene end by 5 bases; junction bases not matched to a gene: 16. The CDR3 spells CATSDRYGLAGTTRTGELFF. For the CDR3, the DNA is TGTGCCACCAGTGACCGATATGGACTAGCGGGGACCACCCGAACCGGGGAGCTGTTTTTT.

The rearrangement joins TRBV5-8 to TRBJ1-5; D is unresolved. Trimming removed 1 base from V and 5 bases from J, with 7 bases in between. Germline values: CDR1 SGHTS, CDR2 YDEGEE. The CDR3 extends over 13 amino acids. The CDR3 spells CASSLFRDQPQHF. The CDR3 DNA reads as TGTGCCAGCAGCTTGTTCCGGGATCAGCCCCAGCATTTT.

The rearrangement joins TRBV10-3 to TRBJ2-7; 7 nucleotides align to TRBD1. The CDR3 loop spans 13 amino acids. Germline CDR1 is ENHRY and CDR2 is SYGVKD. The J segment lost 4 bases and the V segment lost 6 bases, leaving 6 bases of the junction unmatched. Written as DNA, the CDR3 is TGTGCCATCAGAACCGGGACAGAGTACGAGCAGTACTTC. Amino acid sequence: CAIRTGTEYEQYF.

The chain recombines TRBV9 with TRBJ2-7, with D possibly being TRBD1 (6 bases). In germline, CDR1 is SGDLS, CDR2 YYNGEE. The CDR3 consists of 13 residues. The V end lost 7 bases, the J end lost 5 bases, and 16 bases lay between the germline ends. CDR3 amino acids: CASGAGAQNEQYF. DNA for the CDR3: TGTGCCAGCGGCGCAGGGGCTCAAAACGAGCAGTACTTC.

The CDR3 bases are TGCGCCAGCAGACAGGGGGCGCGCACTGAAGCTTTCTTT. Translation: CASRQGARTEAFF. The chain uses TRBV5-1 and TRBJ1-1, with TRBD1 identical over 9 bases. The CDR3 is made up of 13 amino acids. The junction had 3 bases not matched to a gene; V was cut back by 5 bases and J by 4 bases. In germline, CDR1 is SGHRS, CDR2 YFSETQ. Variable domain in full (rest from reference TRBV5-1 and TRBJ1-1): KAGVTQTPRYLIKTRGQQVTLSCSPISGHRSVSWYQQTPGQGLQFLFEYFSETQRNKGNFPGRFSGRQFSNSRSEMNVSTLELGDSALYLCASRQGARTEAFFGQGTRLTVV.

The V and J genes are TRBV6-5 and TRBJ1-1; D might be TRBD1 (6 bases). V dropped 2 bases and J dropped 1 base, with 8 bases sitting between them. Germline V gives CDR1 MNHEY, CDR2 SVGAGI. CDR3 length: 14 residues. The DNA for the CDR3 is TGTGCCAGCAGTTACAGGACAGCGAACACTGAAGCTTTCTTT. Translating gives CASSYRTANTEAFF.

This rearrangement joins TRBV10-1 to TRBJ2-7; 7 nucleotides line up with TRBD1. CDR1 is WNHNN, CDR2 SYGVQD, per germline (reference sequence). The CDR3 has 15 residues. The V segment lost 6 bases and the J segment 3 bases; nucleotides outside the gene matches: 11. CDR3 residues: CASSSRTGPLYEQYF. In nucleotides, the CDR3 is TGCGCCAGCAGCTCCCGGACAGGCCCCCTCTACGAGCAGTACTTC.

The J gene is TRBJ2-5, the V gene TRBV9; 7 nucleotides agree with TRBD2. J gave up 11 bases and V 4 bases, and 8 bases lay outside the gene matches. Germline loops: CDR1 SGDLS, CDR2 YYNGEE. CDR3 size: 12 residues. CDR3 DNA sequence: TGTGCCAGCAGCCGGGGGGACTCCCAACAGTACTTC. It encodes CASSRGDSQQYF.

To note about this clone: Additional DNA sequences in this sample encode the identical CDR3. The chain recombines TRBV7-2 with TRBJ2-1; D gene unclear. The CDR3 has 12 amino acids. V gave up 1 base and J gave up 9 bases, with 7 bases separating them. CDR1 and CDR2 from the germline V gene are SGHTA and FQGNSA. The CDR3 DNA reads as TGTGCCAGCAGCTTAGGGGTCGGTGAGCAGTTCTTC. Translating gives CASSLGVGEQFF.

This clone was recorded only once. The chain links TRBV7-8 to TRBJ2-5; the D gene is possibly TRBD1 (6 bases). Between the trimmed V and J ends, which lost 2 bases and 5 bases, there was a span of 12 bases. Germline loops: CDR1 SGHVS, CDR2 FQNEAQ. This CDR3 is built from 14 residues. The CDR3 loop reads CASSLQGLGETQYF. CDR3 coding DNA: TGTGCCAGCAGCTTACAGGGGCTGGGCGAGACCCAGTACTTC.

The gene calls are TRBV7-3 and TRBJ2-5; TRBD1 matches 12 bases. The CDR3 runs 17 residues. Looked up from germline, CDR1 is SGHTA and CDR2 is FQGTGA. Trimming cost V 2 bases and J 2 bases; bases outside gene matches: 6. The CDR3 sequence: CASSLGGQGATQETQYF. DNA of the CDR3: TGTGCCAGCAGCTTAGGGGGACAGGGGGCCACACAAGAGACCCAGTACTTC.

This clone was seen just once. The CDR3 reads CASSEALTEKSYTF. DNA for the CDR3: TGTGCCAGCAGTGAAGCGCTGACAGAAAAGAGCTACACCTTC. V and J are TRBV6-1 and TRBJ1-2; tentative D call: TRBD1 (5 bases). CDR3 length equals 14 residues. V dropped 0 bases and J dropped 9 bases, with 14 bases sitting between them. Germline-derived CDR1 and CDR2 are MNHNS and SASEGT.

J is TRBJ2-2 and V is TRBV6-5; the match to TRBD2 covers 8 bases. This CDR3 has 15 residues. V lost 5 bases, J lost 5 bases, and 7 bases stayed unmatched. Germline V lookup: CDR1 MNHEY, CDR2 SVGAGI. The CDR3 sequence is CASSHGGAATGELFF. CDR3 nucleotides: TGTGCCAGCAGTCACGGGGGGGCGGCGACCGGGGAGCTGTTTTTT.

This clone was observed a few times. V gene TRBV6-6 combines with J gene TRBJ1-2, with 10 bases lining up with TRBD1. Germline-derived CDR1 and CDR2 are MNHNY and SVGAGI (reference sequence). The CDR3 is 15 residues long. Trimming cost V 7 bases and J 4 bases; bases outside gene matches: 9. The CDR3 nucleotides read TGTGCCAGCACCAACCCGGGGACAGGGGTCTATGGCTACACCTTC. Protein product: CASTNPGTGVYGYTF.

V and J are TRBV3-1 (or the pseudogene TRBV3-2) and TRBJ1-5; no definite D call. V lost 2 bases and J 3 bases, leaving 5 bases between the germline ends. The CDR3 is made up of 13 amino acids. Germline V lookup: CDR1 LGHDT, CDR2 YNNKEL (reference sequence). CDR3 in DNA: TGTGCCAGCAGCCAAATGCCCAATCAGCCCCAGCATTTT. This encodes CASSQMPNQPQHF.

This chain connects TRBV9 to TRBJ2-3; TRBD1 is a possible D gene (6 bases). V was shortened by 0 bases and J by 2 bases, with 16 bases between the two germline ends. Germline lookup yields CDR1 SGDLS and CDR2 YYNGEE. The CDR3 length is 17 residues. The CDR3 DNA is TGTGCCAGCAGCGTAGGCTGGAGGTGGACAGACACAGATACGCAGTATTTT. It codes for CASSVGWRWTDTDTQYF.

The rearrangement uses TRBV18 and TRBJ1-1; 8 positions agree with TRBD1. CDR1 is KGHSH, CDR2 LQKENI, per germline. This CDR3 spans 18 amino acids. V shed 1 base, J shed 0 bases, and the junction held 10 bases outside the gene matches. CDR3 in DNA: TGTGCCAGCTCACCACTTCAAGACAGGGGCCTAATGAACACTGAAGCTTTCTTT. This translates into CASSPLQDRGLMNTEAFF.

The chain joins TRBV3-1 (or the pseudogene TRBV3-2) to TRBJ1-2; a possible D gene is TRBD1 (6 bases). CDR3 length: 18 amino acids. Germline assignment: CDR1 LGHDT and CDR2 YNNKEL (reference sequence). V was pared by 3 bases and J by 1 base, with 21 bases between. CDR3 region: CASSHVWGAHKSNYGYTF. CDR3 DNA sequence: TGTGCCAGCAGCCACGTGTGGGGGGCGCATAAAAGTAACTATGGCTACACCTTC.

The chain employs TRBV5-1 and TRBJ1-4; D remains unclear. CDR1 is SGHRS and CDR2 is YFSETQ in the germline V gene. Trimming removed 4 bases at V and 0 bases at J, with 10 bases between. The CDR3 extends over 15 amino acids. The CDR3 bases are TGCGCCAGCAGCCGTGAGGGAACAACTAATGAAAAACTGTTTTTT. Its protein is CASSREGTTNEKLFF.